This T cell receptor beta chain was identified during a study of T cells in Graves' hyperthyroidism and ophthalmopathy. From RNA transcripts, TCR beta CDR3 regions were amplified. First-round RT-PCR targeting the TCR CDR3 was performed with the HTBI primer set. TCRdb re-called the multiplex PCR reads through MiXCR, storing one row per CDR3 protein. Here the sample spans around 490,000 distinct CDR3 sequences, just under 20% being singletons. This clonotype was seen ten or more times. Per germline, CDR1 SGHTA and CDR2 FQGNSA. V was pared by 1 base and J by 8 bases, with 9 bases of the junction left unmatched. This CDR3 is 16 amino acids long.

V gene TRBV7-2 combines with J gene TRBJ2-1, with 9 bases aligning to TRBD2. This clonotype originated in a man in his forties with Graves' ophthalmopathy. Source material: blood. The CDR3 loop is CASSLEVSGRSHEQFF. CDR3 DNA sequence: TGTGCCAGCAGCTTAGAGGTTAGCGGGAGAAGCCATGAGCAGTTCTTC.